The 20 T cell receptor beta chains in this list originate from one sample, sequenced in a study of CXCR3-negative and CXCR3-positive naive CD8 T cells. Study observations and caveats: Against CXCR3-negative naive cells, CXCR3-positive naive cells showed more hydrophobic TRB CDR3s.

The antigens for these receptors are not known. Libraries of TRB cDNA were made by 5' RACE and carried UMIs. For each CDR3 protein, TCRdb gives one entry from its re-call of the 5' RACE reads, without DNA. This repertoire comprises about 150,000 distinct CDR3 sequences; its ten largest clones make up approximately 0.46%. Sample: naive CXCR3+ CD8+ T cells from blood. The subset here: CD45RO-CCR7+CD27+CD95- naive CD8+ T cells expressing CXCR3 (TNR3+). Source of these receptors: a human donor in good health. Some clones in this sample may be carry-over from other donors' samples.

The CDR3 reads CASSFTGATDTQYF. The J gene is TRBJ2-3, the V gene TRBV7-2; TCRdb gives TRBD1 as the D gene, but with no DNA this cannot be confirmed. The CDR3 is 14 residues long. Germline V gene sequence: CDR1 SGHTA, CDR2 FQGNSA.

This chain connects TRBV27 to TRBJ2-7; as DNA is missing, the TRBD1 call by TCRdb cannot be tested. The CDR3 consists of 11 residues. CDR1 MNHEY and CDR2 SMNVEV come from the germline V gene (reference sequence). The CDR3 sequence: CASSWGHEQYF.

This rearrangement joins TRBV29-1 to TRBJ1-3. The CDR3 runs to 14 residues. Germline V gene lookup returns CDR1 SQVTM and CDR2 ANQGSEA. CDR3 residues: CSVVRADSGNTIYF.

CDR3: CASSLTRLAGETQYF. This chain connects TRBV6-2 or TRBV6-3 to TRBJ2-5; without DNA, the TCRdb call of TRBD2 cannot be checked. CDR1 MNHEY and CDR2 SVGEGT come from the germline V gene. The CDR3 has 15 residues.

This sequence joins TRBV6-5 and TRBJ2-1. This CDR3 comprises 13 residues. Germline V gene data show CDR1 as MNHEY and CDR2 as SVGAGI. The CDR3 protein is CASSYVATHEQFF.

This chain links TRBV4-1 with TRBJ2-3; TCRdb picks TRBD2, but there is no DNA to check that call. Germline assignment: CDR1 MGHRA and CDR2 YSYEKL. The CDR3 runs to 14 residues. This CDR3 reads CASSQAALGDTQYF.

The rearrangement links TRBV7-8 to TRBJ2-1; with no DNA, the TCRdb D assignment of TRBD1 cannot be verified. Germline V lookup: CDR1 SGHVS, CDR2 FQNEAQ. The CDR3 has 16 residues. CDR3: CASSLAGTGGHNEQFF.

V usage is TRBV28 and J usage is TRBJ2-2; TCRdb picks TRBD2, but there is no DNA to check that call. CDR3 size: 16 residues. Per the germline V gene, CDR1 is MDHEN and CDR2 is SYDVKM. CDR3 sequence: CASAEDPTGNTGELFF.

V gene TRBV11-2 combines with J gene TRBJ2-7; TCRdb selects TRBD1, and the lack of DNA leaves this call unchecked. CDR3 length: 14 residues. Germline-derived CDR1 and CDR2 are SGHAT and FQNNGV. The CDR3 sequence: CASSFEGDAYEQYF.

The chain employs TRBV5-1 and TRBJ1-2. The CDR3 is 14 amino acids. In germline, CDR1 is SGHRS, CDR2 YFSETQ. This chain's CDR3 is CASSLAEANYGYTF.

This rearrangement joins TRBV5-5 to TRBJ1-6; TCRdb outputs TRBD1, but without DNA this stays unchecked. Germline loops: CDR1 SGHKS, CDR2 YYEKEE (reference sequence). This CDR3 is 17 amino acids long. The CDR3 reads CASRINPWEQENSPLHF.

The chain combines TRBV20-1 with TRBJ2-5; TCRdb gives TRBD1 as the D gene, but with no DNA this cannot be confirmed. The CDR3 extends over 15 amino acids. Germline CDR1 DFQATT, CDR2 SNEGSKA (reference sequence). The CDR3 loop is CSAATLRGAIETQYF.

CDR3 loop: CAISEGGEQFF. The genes are TRBV10-3 and TRBJ2-1; the D gene TCRdb calls, TRBD1, cannot be checked with no DNA. This CDR3 contains 11 residues. Germline assignment: CDR1 ENHRY and CDR2 SYGVKD.

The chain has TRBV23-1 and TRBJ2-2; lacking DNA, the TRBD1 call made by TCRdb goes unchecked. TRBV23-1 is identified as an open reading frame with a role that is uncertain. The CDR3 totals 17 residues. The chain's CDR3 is CASSQSRIRDNTGELFF.

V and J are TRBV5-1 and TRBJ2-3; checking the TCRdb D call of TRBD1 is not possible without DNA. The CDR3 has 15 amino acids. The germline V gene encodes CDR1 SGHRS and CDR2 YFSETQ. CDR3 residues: CASSPVATDPDTQYF.

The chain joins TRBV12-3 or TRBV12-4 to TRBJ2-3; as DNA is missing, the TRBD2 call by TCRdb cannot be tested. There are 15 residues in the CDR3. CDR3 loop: CASRRTSGDTDTQYF.

The CDR3 spells CASSPWDSTYEQYF. The genes are TRBV7-9 and TRBJ2-7; TCRdb's assignment of TRBD1 cannot be checked, as there is no DNA. The germline V gene has CDR1 SEHNR and CDR2 FQNEAQ (reference sequence). The CDR3 is 14 residues long.

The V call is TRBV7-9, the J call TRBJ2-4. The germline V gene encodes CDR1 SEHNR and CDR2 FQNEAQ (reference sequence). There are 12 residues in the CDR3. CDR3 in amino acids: CASSLFDQVQYF.

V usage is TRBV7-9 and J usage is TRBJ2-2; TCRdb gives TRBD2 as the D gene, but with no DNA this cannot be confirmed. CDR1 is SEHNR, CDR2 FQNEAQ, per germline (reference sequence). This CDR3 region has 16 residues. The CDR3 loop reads CASSFGLAGVPGELFF.

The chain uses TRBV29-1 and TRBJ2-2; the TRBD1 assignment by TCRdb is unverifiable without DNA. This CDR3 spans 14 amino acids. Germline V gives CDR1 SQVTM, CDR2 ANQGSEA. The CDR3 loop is CSARTGGNTGELFF.